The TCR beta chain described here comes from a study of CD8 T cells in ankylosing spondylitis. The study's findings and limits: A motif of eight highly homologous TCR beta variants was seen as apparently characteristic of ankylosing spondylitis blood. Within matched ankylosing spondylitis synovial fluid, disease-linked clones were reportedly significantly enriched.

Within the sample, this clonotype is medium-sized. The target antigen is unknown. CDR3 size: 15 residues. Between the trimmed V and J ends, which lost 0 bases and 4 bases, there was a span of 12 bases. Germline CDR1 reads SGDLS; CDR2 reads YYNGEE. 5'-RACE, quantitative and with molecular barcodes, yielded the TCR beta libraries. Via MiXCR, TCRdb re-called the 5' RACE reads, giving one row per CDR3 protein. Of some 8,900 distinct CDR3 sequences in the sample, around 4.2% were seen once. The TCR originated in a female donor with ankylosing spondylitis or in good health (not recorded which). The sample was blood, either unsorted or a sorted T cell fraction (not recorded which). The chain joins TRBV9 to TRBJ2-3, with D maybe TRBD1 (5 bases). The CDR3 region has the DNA TGTGCCAGCAGCGTAGGGGGCGTAAGCCCAGATACGCAGTATTTT. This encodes CASSVGGVSPDTQYF.